The subject of this entry is one T cell receptor beta chain. This sample is drawn from a study of blood T cell repertoires in COVID-19. Study information: In each case, the material was cDNA or gDNA derived from T cells, B-cell-depleted T cells, or PBMCs.

Participants reported their clinical history, and cohort assignment relied on those reports. CDR3 length: 13 residues. The V end was cut by 3 bases, the J end by 5 bases, with 11 bases between. Clones were read by immunoSEQ multiplex PCR, and TCRdb kept only the in-frame ones, dropping some. The sample comprises 150,000 to 200,000 clones, roughly 80% of which are singletons, and roughly 5% rests with the top ten. Sequenced: PBMCs or T cells enriched from blood (not recorded which). The rearrangement links TRBV12-3 or TRBV12-4 to TRBJ2-7; D gene unclear. This TCR came from a woman aged 55-69 years with acute COVID-19. The CDR3 spells CASSFTVRNEQYF. DNA for the CDR3: TGTGCCAGCAGTTTTACCGTGCGGAACGAGCAGTACTTC.